The rows below give T cell receptor beta chains drawn from one sample of a study of response to subunit inactivated influenza vaccine. TCRdb reprocessed the RT-PCR reads via MiXCR and lists one record per CDR3 protein. The repertoire holds just under 550,000 distinct CDR3 sequences, with approximately 20% as singletons. These data were also filed under a second study, of T cells expressing NK-cell markers.

Sample: CD4+ T cells sorted from PBMCs, taken about 11 days after vaccination. The receptors here all came from a man aged 45-65 years who received an inactivated influenza vaccine. Each CDR3 is given with its conserved first and last residue. Fields, in order: clone size, V gene, J gene, D gene, CDR3 protein, CDR3 DNA. A D gene is named only where the DNA matches it firmly. The size of a clone is reported for some rows only, either as once, few or many, or as a class for expanded clones.

>.|TRBV28|TRBJ2-7|.
CASSALGSGLSYEQYF
TGTGCCAGCAGTGCCCTAGGATCCGGCCTCTCCTACGAGCAGTACTTC
>.|TRBV5-1|TRBJ2-5|.
CASSHRWETQYF
TGCGCCAGCAGCCACCGGTGGGAGACCCAGTACTTC
>few|TRBV14|TRBJ1-4|.
CASSYNRNEKLFF
TGTGCCAGCAGTTACAACAGGAATGAAAAACTGTTTTTT
>few|TRBV20-1|TRBJ1-4|.
CSARLDGYEKLFF
TGCAGTGCTAGATTGGACGGGTATGAAAAACTGTTTTTT
>.|TRBV11-2|TRBJ2-1|TRBD2
CASSLVVTSGMYEQFF
TGTGCCAGCAGCTTAGTGGTAACTAGCGGGATGTATGAGCAGTTCTTC
>few|TRBV11-2|TRBJ2-2|TRBD2
CASRGGPANTGELFF
TGTGCCAGCCGGGGGGGACCGGCGAACACCGGGGAGCTGTTTTTT
>few|TRBV5-8|TRBJ2-5|.
CASSLVEGSGETQYF
TGTGCCAGCAGCTTGGTGGAGGGGTCTGGGGAGACCCAGTACTTC
>few|TRBV27|TRBJ2-7|.
CASSLGGRKGEQYF
TGTGCCAGCAGTTTAGGAGGGAGAAAGGGCGAGCAGTACTTC
>.|TRBV19|TRBJ2-5|.
CASSIAGAETQYF
TGTGCCAGTAGTATAGCTGGGGCCGAGACCCAGTACTTC
>.|TRBV11-2|TRBJ2-7|.
CASSSQGVEQYF
TGTGCCAGCAGCTCACAGGGCGTCGAGCAGTACTTC
>few|TRBV7-2|TRBJ1-1|TRBD1
CASIALGDRGGTEAFF
TGTGCCAGCATCGCATTAGGGGACAGGGGAGGGACTGAAGCTTTCTTT
>few|TRBV19|TRBJ1-2|TRBD1
CASTADRSANYGYTF
TGTGCCAGTACCGCGGACAGGTCAGCTAACTATGGCTACACCTTC
>.|TRBV7-2|TRBJ2-3|TRBD2
CASLAESTDTQYF
TGTGCCAGTCTAGCGGAGAGCACAGATACGCAGTATTTT
>.|TRBV13|TRBJ2-1|TRBD2
CASSQGLAELSSYNEQFF
TGTGCCAGCAGCCAGGGACTAGCGGAGTTAAGCTCCTACAATGAGCAGTTCTTC
>.|TRBV28|TRBJ1-2|.
CASSSRAYGYTF
TGTGCCAGCAGTTCAAGGGCTTATGGCTACACCTTC
>once|TRBV2|TRBJ2-5|TRBD1
CASSEGRTGWETQYF
TGTGCCAGCAGTGAAGGCAGGACAGGTTGGGAGACCCAGTACTTC
>few|TRBV30|TRBJ1-5|TRBD1
CAWSVLGQGNQPQHF
TGTGCCTGGAGTGTACTAGGACAGGGCAATCAGCCCCAGCATTTT
>few|TRBV12-3/TRBV12-4|TRBJ1-1|.
CASTPGLRTEAFF
TGTGCCAGCACCCCAGGGTTGAGGACTGAAGCTTTCTTT
>few|TRBV19|TRBJ1-1|TRBD1
CASRARQGNTEAFF
TGTGCCAGTAGGGCCCGACAGGGTAACACTGAAGCTTTCTTT
>.|TRBV2|TRBJ2-5|.
CASNDQETQYF
TGTGCCAGCAACGATCAAGAGACCCAGTACTTC
>.|TRBV20-1|TRBJ2-3|TRBD2
CSVTTGTSSDTQYF
TGCAGTGTTACCACCGGGACTAGCAGCGATACGCAGTATTTT
>.|TRBV30|TRBJ2-5|TRBD2
CASSGTSVEETQYF
TGTGCCTCCTCCGGGACTAGCGTGGAAGAGACCCAGTACTTC
>few|TRBV4-3|TRBJ2-3|TRBD1
CASSQATGDTQYF
TGCGCCAGCAGCCAAGCGACAGGGGATACGCAGTATTTT
>.|TRBV28|TRBJ2-1|TRBD2
CASSLQGLAGIYEQFF
TGTGCCAGCAGTTTACAGGGACTAGCGGGAATCTATGAGCAGTTCTTC
>.|TRBV7-2|TRBJ2-7|TRBD2
CASSLGSRDYYEQYF
TGTGCCAGCAGCTTAGGGTCCCGGGACTACTACGAGCAGTACTTC
>.|TRBV12-3/TRBV12-4|TRBJ2-5|TRBD2
CASSISGTIQETQYF
TGTGCCAGCAGCATTAGCGGGACGATCCAAGAGACCCAGTACTTC
>.|TRBV4-3|TRBJ2-2|.
CASSQVPAGYGELFF
TGCGCCAGCAGCCAAGTTCCAGCCGGATACGGGGAGCTGTTTTTT
>.|TRBV28|TRBJ2-1|.
CASSLEGGFGDEQFF
TGTGCCAGCAGTTTGGAGGGGGGATTTGGGGATGAGCAGTTCTTC
>.|TRBV5-1|TRBJ2-3|.
CASSDRGLQGDTQYF
TGCGCCAGCAGCGATAGGGGTTTGCAAGGAGATACGCAGTATTTT
>.|TRBV7-2|TRBJ2-3|.
CASSLPAGGPSTDTQYF
TGTGCCAGCAGCTTACCAGCGGGTGGCCCTAGCACAGATACGCAGTATTTT